The 32 T cell receptor beta chains below come from one sample, sequenced in a study of regulatory T cells in long-lasting Graves disease. As to time point: persistent/refractory GD, antithyroid drugs over 5 years with positive TRAb. Researchers made the TCR library from RNA that was extracted from PBMCs. Investigators prepared the TCR beta libraries by applying iRepertoire HTBI primers and Arm-PCR of CDR3 regions. MiXCR was run by TCRdb on the multiplex PCR reads, yielding one entry per CDR3 protein. The data hold under 350,000 distinct CDR3 sequences, with roughly a fifth observed a single time. This specimen consisted of peripheral blood mononuclear cells (PBMCs), obtained when the disease was refractory, from a patient treated with antithyroid drugs. The receptors derive from a female donor with Graves disease.

This clonotype was detected ten times or more. This chain uses TRBV2 with TRBJ1-1, with TRBD1 matching 7 bases. CDR1 SNHLY and CDR2 FYNNEI come from the germline V gene. The CDR3 has 15 amino acids. Trimming cost V 5 bases and J 3 bases; bases outside gene matches: 9. The CDR3 nucleotides are TGTGCCAGCAGTTCTCGGACAGGCGGAGACACTGAAGCTTTCTTT. It specifies CASSSRTGGDTEAFF.

For the CDR3, the DNA is TGTGCCAGCAGCGTAGGTTCAACTAGCGGCCAAGAGACCCAGTACTTC. It codes for CASSVGSTSGQETQYF. This chain links TRBV9 with TRBJ2-5; 8 bases align to TRBD2. Germline V CDR1 and CDR2: SGDLS, YYNGEE. V was clipped by 0 bases and J by 1 base; unmatched bases: 5. The CDR3 consists of 16 residues.

In its sample, this clonotype was seen a few times. The chain has TRBV19 and TRBJ2-5; D perhaps matches TRBD1 (5 bases). CDR1 and CDR2 from the germline V gene are LNHDA and SQIVND (reference sequence). The CDR3 has 13 amino acids. V shed 4 bases and J shed 4 bases, with 10 bases lying between them. CDR3 sequence: CASSNQGRETQYF. CDR3 coding DNA: TGTGCCAGTAGTAACCAGGGTCGAGAGACCCAGTACTTC.

The V gene is TRBV7-2, the J gene TRBJ2-3; 9 positions match TRBD2. J lost 6 bases, V lost 5 bases, and 9 bases had no gene match. Germline CDR1 is SGHTA and CDR2 is FQGNSA. This CDR3 contains 15 residues. The CDR3 sequence is CASSSGRSLGDTQYF. The CDR3 nucleotides are TGTGCCAGCAGCAGCGGGAGGTCCCTCGGCGATACGCAGTATTTT.

The chain employs TRBV18 and TRBJ1-5; 8 bases match TRBD1. V lost 2 bases to trimming and J lost 6 bases; unmatched junction nucleotides: 6. Germline CDR1 KGHSH, CDR2 LQKENI. This CDR3 is 15 amino acids long. In DNA, the CDR3 is TGTGCCAGCTCACCAGACAGGGGAGTCTCTCAGCCCCAGCATTTT. Translating it yields CASSPDRGVSQPQHF.

There are many counts of this clonotype. V and J are TRBV6-1 and TRBJ1-5; D is ambiguous. Germline CDR1 MNHNS, CDR2 SASEGT. The ends were cut back, 1 base at V and 2 bases at J, with 9 bases in the middle. CDR3 size: 15 residues. The CDR3 loop reads CASSEVWQGNQPQHF. CDR3 DNA sequence: TGTGCCAGCAGTGAAGTTTGGCAGGGCAATCAGCCCCAGCATTTT.

This clonotype appeared a few times. The chain is built from TRBV15 and TRBJ2-7, with D perhaps matching TRBD1 (6 bases). Germline lookup yields CDR1 LNHNV and CDR2 YYDKDF (reference sequence). V gave up 2 bases and J gave up 3 bases, with 17 bases separating them. The CDR3 runs 16 residues. This CDR3 reads CATSRPGGTQHYEQYF. In DNA form, the CDR3 reads TGTGCCACCAGCAGACCTGGTGGGACACAGCACTACGAGCAGTACTTC.

This clonotype was seen repeatedly, ten times or more. J is TRBJ1-5 and V is TRBV7-8; 7 positions match TRBD1. This CDR3 is 14 amino acids long. Germline CDR1 reads SGHVS; CDR2 reads FQNEAQ. Trimming removed 5 bases from V and 5 bases from J; junction bases left unmatched: 6. The CDR3 sequence: CASSPDRTYQPQHF. In DNA, the CDR3 is TGTGCCAGCAGCCCGGACAGGACGTATCAGCCCCAGCATTTT.

This chain uses TRBV2 with TRBJ2-7, with TRBD2 matching 10 bases. Looked up from germline, CDR1 is SNHLY and CDR2 is FYNNEI. V dropped 2 bases and J dropped 3; count of bases not matched to a gene: 4. The CDR3 sequence is 15 residues long. CDR3 nucleotide sequence: TGTGCCAGCAGTGAATTGGAGCGGGAGGGCTACGAGCAGTACTTC. Its translation is CASSELEREGYEQYF.

This clonotype was found many times. The chain carries TRBV28 and TRBJ2-5, with D tentatively TRBD2 (6 bases). The CDR3 is 13 amino acids. V was trimmed by 3 bases and J by 5 bases, leaving 10 bases between them. Germline V CDR1 and CDR2: MDHEN, SYDVKM. DNA of the CDR3: TGTGCCAGCAGTTTTGGAGGGCCGGAGACCCAGTACTTC. Its protein is CASSFGGPETQYF.

This clonotype was observed a few times. The chain employs TRBV20-1 and TRBJ2-7, with D unresolved. V lost 3 bases, J lost 2 bases, and 8 bases lay in between. The CDR3 runs 12 residues. CDR1 DFQATT and CDR2 SNEGSKA come from the germline V gene (reference sequence). CDR3 sequence reads: CSASAETYEQYF. The CDR3 DNA sequence: TGCAGTGCTAGTGCGGAAACCTACGAGCAGTACTTC.

The chain carries TRBV4-3 and TRBJ2-7; possibly TRBD1 for D (6 bases). CDR1 is LGHNA and CDR2 is YSLEER in the germline V gene. This CDR3 has 15 residues. V was clipped by 0 bases and J by 4 bases, with 13 bases between them. CDR3 sequence (DNA): TGCGCCAGCAGCCAAGATAACAGGGTTGGGTACGAGCAGTACTTC. The encoded protein is CASSQDNRVGYEQYF.

The chain uses TRBV9 and TRBJ2-4; TRBD2 matches at 8 bases. Germline CDR1 SGDLS, CDR2 YYNGEE. After removal of 4 bases from V and 0 bases from J, the junction contained 12 bases not matched to a gene. This CDR3 comprises 18 residues. Here the CDR3 DNA reads TGTGCCAGCAGCTCCCAATCGGGGGGGGTCCTAGCCAAAAACATTCAGTACTTC. This translates into CASSSQSGGVLAKNIQYF.

This clonotype showed up many times. This rearrangement joins TRBV7-9 to TRBJ1-1; D is perhaps TRBD1 (5 bases). From germline, CDR1 is SEHNR and CDR2 FQNEAQ (reference sequence). The length of the CDR3 is 16 residues. The V gene lost 3 bases and the J gene lost 1 base, with 15 bases spanning the gap. This CDR3 reads CASSFRATDTNTEAFF. CDR3 in DNA: TGTGCCAGCAGCTTTCGAGCAACGGACACGAACACTGAAGCTTTCTTT.

The rearrangement uses TRBV4-3 and TRBJ2-1; tentative D call: TRBD1 (6 bases). Per the germline V gene, CDR1 is LGHNA and CDR2 is YSLEER. Trimming removed 1 base at V and 4 bases at J, with 17 bases between. The CDR3 is made up of 17 amino acids. DNA of the CDR3: TGCGCCAGCAGCCAAGCGGTTCGCGAGACAGGTTACAATGAGCAGTTCTTC. As protein: CASSQAVRETGYNEQFF.

V is TRBV12-3 or TRBV12-4 and J is TRBJ1-1; D might be TRBD1 (6 bases). This CDR3 contains 15 residues. Trimming shortened V by 6 bases and J by 0 bases, and 14 bases separated the two germline ends. The chain's CDR3 is CASRITGTMNTEAFF. The CDR3 DNA is TGTGCCAGCAGGATCACAGGGACCATGAACACTGAAGCTTTCTTT.

Of note for this clonotype: It is likely a read error, because the conserved phenylalanine at the end of the CDR3 is missing. This rearrangement joins TRBV6-2 or TRBV6-3 to TRBJ2-7; a weak D match, TRBD1 (6 bases). CDR1 is MNHEY, CDR2 SVGEGT, per germline. The CDR3 is 13 residues long. Trimming left V 6 bases short and J 2 bases short, with 11 bases between. The CDR3 loop is CASSRDTTYEQYL. CDR3 in DNA: TGTGCCAGCAGCAGGGACACCACCTACGAGCAGTACCTC.

The chain joins TRBV29-1 to TRBJ1-1; D remains unclear. V lost 4 bases, J lost 2 bases, and 8 bases lay in between. Per germline, CDR1 SQVTM and CDR2 ANQGSEA. The CDR3 loop spans 12 amino acids. The CDR3: CSVGSPNTEAFF. CDR3 nucleotides: TGCAGCGTTGGTTCCCCCAACACTGAAGCTTTCTTT.

The genes are TRBV28 and TRBJ2-5; TRBD1 matches 8 bases. The CDR3 has 15 residues. V lost 6 bases to trimming and J lost 5 bases; unmatched junction nucleotides: 11. CDR1 MDHEN and CDR2 SYDVKM come from the germline V gene. The CDR3 DNA is TGTGCCAGCAGCCAGGGCAGGGGGCTGCGGGAGACCCAGTACTTC. It codes for CASSQGRGLRETQYF.

Comment on this clonotype: A single base separates this from a much larger clone, so it may be a read error. Since the CDR3 does not end with the conserved phenylalanine or tryptophan, this likely comes from a read error. The rearrangement links TRBV2 to TRBJ1-5; D is perhaps TRBD1 (5 bases). The CDR3 sequence is 15 residues long. CDR1 is SNHLY and CDR2 is FYNNEI in the germline V gene. V was cut by 2 bases and J by 4 bases, with 12 bases left in between. CDR3 coding DNA: TGTGCCAGCAGTGAATATTCGGGGCGGAATCAGCCCCAGCATTCT. This codes for CASSEYSGRNQPQHS.

This chain links TRBV29-1 with TRBJ1-3; D unresolved. V gave up 4 bases and J gave up 2 bases, with 9 bases separating them. The germline V gene has CDR1 SQVTM and CDR2 ANQGSEA. The CDR3 sequence is 13 residues long. The CDR3 loop reads CSVGGTAGNTIYF. The DNA of the CDR3 is TGCAGCGTTGGAGGTACTGCTGGAAACACCATATATTTT.

The chain recombines TRBV6-1 with TRBJ2-7; 7 bases are a match to TRBD1. CDR3 length equals 13 residues. Per the germline V gene, CDR1 is MNHNS and CDR2 is SASEGT. Unmatched junction bases numbered 9, after V lost 11 bases and J lost 2 bases. CDR3 region: CAVQQDRPYEQYF. As DNA, the CDR3 is TGTGCCGTCCAACAGGACAGGCCCTACGAGCAGTACTTC.

At least ten counts were recorded for this clonotype. V gene TRBV2 combines with J gene TRBJ1-1, with 7 bases lining up with TRBD1. Germline values: CDR1 SNHLY, CDR2 FYNNEI. The CDR3 consists of 13 residues. V shed 10 bases and J 5 bases; nucleotides not matched to a gene: 10. The CDR3 here is CATETGMVTEAFF. CDR3 bases: TGTGCCACCGAGACAGGGATGGTAACTGAAGCTTTCTTT.

The V call is TRBV7-9, the J call TRBJ2-5; 7 positions match TRBD1. Germline CDR1 SEHNR, CDR2 FQNEAQ (reference sequence). The CDR3 totals 14 residues. Trimming took 6 bases from V and 5 from J; bases not matched to a gene: 9. The CDR3 reads CASRPGGGLETQYF. The DNA for the CDR3 is TGTGCCAGCAGACCAGGGGGTGGGCTCGAGACCCAGTACTTC.

This clonotype came up a few times. CDR3 nucleotide sequence: TGTGCCAGCACAGCGGAGGCCCACAATGAGCAGTTCTTC. It encodes CASTAEAHNEQFF. The V gene is TRBV6-1, the J gene TRBJ2-1; a weak D match, TRBD2 (5 bases). Trimming took 7 bases from V and 5 from J, leaving 12 bases between them. Germline CDR1 reads MNHNS; CDR2 reads SASEGT. CDR3 length equals 13 residues.

This clonotype was observed at least ten times. V gene TRBV12-3 or TRBV12-4 combines with J gene TRBJ1-5; D unclear. V was pared by 5 bases and J by 5 bases, with 7 bases between. This CDR3 has 12 residues. The CDR3 reads CASSQGHQPQHF. CDR3 nucleotides: TGTGCCAGCAGTCAAGGGCATCAGCCCCAGCATTTT.

The chain has TRBV29-1 and TRBJ1-3; D unresolved. The germline CDR1 and CDR2 sequences are SQVTM and ANQGSEA. This CDR3 spans 13 amino acids. V lost 4 bases, J lost 4 bases, and 11 bases lay in between. The CDR3 DNA is TGCAGCGTTGTAGAGGAGAGAGGAAACACCATATATTTT. It encodes CSVVEERGNTIYF.

The V call is TRBV18, the J call TRBJ2-5; 7 bases match TRBD2. The V gene's germline CDR1 is KGHSH and CDR2 LQKENI. The CDR3 consists of 14 residues. The trim removed 6 bases at V and 1 base at J, leaving 5 bases unmatched. CDR3 amino acids: CASSTGTTQETQYF. For the CDR3, the DNA is TGTGCCAGCTCGACCGGGACTACCCAAGAGACCCAGTACTTC.

As for this clonotype: This likely stems from a read error, as it lies one base from a far larger clone. CDR3 loop: CASRDPALYEQCF. CDR3 coding DNA: TGTGCCAGCCGGGACCCAGCGCTCTACGAGCAGTGCTTC. J is TRBJ2-7 and V is TRBV7-9, with D possibly called TRBD1 or TRBD2 (5 bases each). Germline V gene lookup returns CDR1 SEHNR and CDR2 FQNEAQ (reference sequence). The CDR3 extends over 13 amino acids.

The chain recombines TRBV7-2 with TRBJ2-5, with TRBD2 as a possible D gene (6 bases). The V gene's germline CDR1 is SGHTA and CDR2 FQGNSA. Between the trimmed V and J ends, which lost 6 bases and 5 bases, there was a span of 16 bases. The CDR3 has 14 residues. This CDR3 reads CASSLGTSGETQYF. CDR3 DNA sequence: TGTGCCAGCAGTCTTGGGACTTCGGGGGAGACCCAGTACTTC.

This clonotype showed up many times. The gene calls are TRBV28 and TRBJ1-2, with TRBD1 matching over 8 bases. The V gene end was trimmed by 5 bases and the J gene end by 8 bases; junction bases not matched to a gene: 4. The germline V gene has CDR1 MDHEN and CDR2 SYDVKM. The CDR3 length is 12 residues. This chain's CDR3 is CASSTTGVGYTF. The CDR3 DNA is TGTGCCAGCAGTACGACAGGGGTCGGCTACACCTTC.

This chain uses TRBV20-1 with TRBJ2-7, with 9 bases aligning to TRBD2. The CDR3 length is 15 residues. Germline values: CDR1 DFQATT, CDR2 SNEGSKA (reference sequence). V lost 0 bases and J lost 4; bases outside the gene matches: 7. CDR3 nucleotide sequence: TGCAGTGCTAGAGATGGGCCTAGCGGGATGTACGAGCAGTACTTC. It encodes CSARDGPSGMYEQYF.